This paragraph reports one T cell receptor beta chain. The target antigen is unknown. Amplification used 60 Vbeta primers and 13 Jbeta primers. Methods used by the authors: There were about 80 million unique TCR beta chains by a later count, and some 10 million of them were shared. Using immunoSEQ multiplex PCR, the repertoire was profiled, and TCRdb retains in-frame clones only, with some absent. V, J and clone size were drawn from that table, and D and trimming were deduced from the DNA. The repertoire holds approximately 190,000 clones, with roughly 86% as singletons. This entry comes from a study of cytomegalovirus exposure and HLA in healthy donors. Study-wide points: TRBV6-2, TRBV6-3 and some other V segments were unresolvable in 87-base-pair reads. The CMV antigen specificity of a few CMV-associated chains was confirmed through in vitro analysis.

CDR1 MNHNS and CDR2 SASEGT come from the germline V gene. The ends were cut back, 8 bases at V and 6 bases at J, with 15 bases in the middle. The CDR3 extends over 13 amino acids. V gene TRBV6-1 combines with J gene TRBJ2-3; D remains unclear. The sample taken for sequencing was PBMCs. The TCR originated in a man in his forties or fifties in good health and CMV-seropositive. The CDR3 DNA follows: TGTGCCAGCGTCCCCTCTGGGCAGGATACGCAGTATTTT. Translating gives CASVPSGQDTQYF.